A single sample gave rise to the 22 T cell receptor beta chains below, sequenced in a study of T cells of healthy individuals. TCRdb re-called the 5' RACE reads with MiXCR, one entry per CDR3 protein. This table holds 75,000 to 95,000 distinct CDR3 sequences, 5% found once. Source of these receptors: a female donor in good health.

The CDR3 sequence: CASTPDGAVPNEQFF. As DNA, the CDR3 is TGTGCCAGCACGCCTGATGGGGCTGTCCCCAATGAGCAGTTCTTC. This chain uses TRBV4-2 with TRBJ2-1, with D tentatively TRBD1 (5 bases). Germline V gives CDR1 LGHNA, CDR2 YNFKEQ. With 7 bases removed from V and 6 bases from J, the gap between germline ends came to 19 bases. The CDR3 sequence is 15 residues long.

V is TRBV7-3 and J is TRBJ1-2; TRBD1 agrees at 7 bases. From germline, CDR1 is SGHTA and CDR2 FQGTGA. This CDR3 is 14 amino acids long. With V trimmed by 3 bases and J by 5 bases, 6 bases remained unmatched. The CDR3 region has the DNA TGTGCCAGCAGCTTGTCGGGACAGCAATATGGCTACACCTTC. It specifies CASSLSGQQYGYTF.

This clonotype was observed a few times. V is TRBV6-2 or TRBV6-3 and J is TRBJ2-7; 7 bases align to TRBD1. With V trimmed by 6 bases and J by 2 bases, 4 bases remained unmatched. This CDR3 contains 13 residues. Germline loops: CDR1 MNHEY, CDR2 SVGEGT. The CDR3 DNA follows: TGTGCCAGCAGAATACAGGGGACCTACGAGCAGTACTTC. It yields the protein CASRIQGTYEQYF.

This clonotype was seen a handful of times. J is TRBJ2-5 and V is TRBV14; D gene ambiguous. The CDR3 runs to 13 residues. Per germline, CDR1 SGHDN and CDR2 FVKESK. V dropped 1 base and J dropped 4 bases, with 7 bases sitting between them. The CDR3 coding sequence is TGTGCCAGCAGCCAAGGTCGAGGAGAGACCCAGTACTTC. Translation gives CASSQGRGETQYF.

This clonotype was seen a handful of times. CDR3 sequence: CASSPVKAGDTQYF. The CDR3, as DNA: TGTGCCAGCTCACCGGTCAAGGCGGGAGATACGCAGTATTTT. V usage is TRBV18 and J usage is TRBJ2-3; a possible D gene is TRBD2 (5 bases). CDR3 length: 14 residues. Germline V gene lookup returns CDR1 KGHSH and CDR2 LQKENI. Trimming removed 3 bases from V and 5 bases from J, with 12 bases in between.

This clonotype was recorded many times. CDR3 nucleotide sequence: TGCGCCAGCAGCTTGGAGGGTGCGGACATTCAGTACTTC. Encoded protein: CASSLEGADIQYF. This sequence joins TRBV5-1 and TRBJ2-4, with D uncertain. The V gene's germline CDR1 is SGHRS and CDR2 YFSETQ. V lost 0 bases and J 8 bases, leaving 9 bases between the germline ends. The length of the CDR3 is 13 residues.

V and J are TRBV7-9 and TRBJ2-4; no clear D gene. In germline, CDR1 is SEHNR, CDR2 FQNEAQ (reference sequence). There are 13 residues in the CDR3. Trimming took 4 bases from V and 4 from J, leaving 8 bases between them. In nucleotides, the CDR3 is TGTGCCAGCAGCTCTGAGGAGAAAAACATTCAGTACTTC. Its translation is CASSSEEKNIQYF.

There are a few counts of this clonotype. The chain recombines TRBV28 with TRBJ2-5; a possible D gene is TRBD2 (7 bases). The CDR3 is 16 amino acids. The germline V gene has CDR1 MDHEN and CDR2 SYDVKM. V lost 3 bases to trimming and J lost 0 bases, with 14 bases between them. The DNA for the CDR3 is TGTGCCAGCAGTTTTGGGGGGGCCCTGTACCAAGAGACCCAGTACTTC. Encoded protein: CASSFGGALYQETQYF.

This clonotype was detected ten times or more. The rearrangement links TRBV15 to TRBJ2-2, with 8 bases that match TRBD1. J gave up 6 bases and V 4 bases, and 10 bases lay outside the gene matches. The CDR3 has 16 residues. Germline V gene sequence: CDR1 LNHNV, CDR2 YYDKDF (reference sequence). The CDR3 loop reads CATSTYLQGVAGELFF. In nucleotides, the CDR3 is TGTGCCACCAGCACTTATTTACAGGGGGTCGCCGGGGAGCTGTTTTTT.

This clonotype was seen many times. This chain joins TRBV18 and TRBJ2-5; tentatively, D is TRBD1 (6 bases). The CDR3 has 13 residues. Trimming removed 6 bases from V and 2 bases from J, with 10 bases in between. Looked up from germline, CDR1 is KGHSH and CDR2 is LQKENI. CDR3 amino acids: CASSSGTQETQYF. For the CDR3, the DNA is TGTGCCAGCTCCTCGGGGACACAAGAGACCCAGTACTTC.

This clonotype has ten or more counts. The chain couples TRBV7-2 to TRBJ2-1, with 12 nucleotides matching TRBD2. Looked up from germline, CDR1 is SGHTA and CDR2 is FQGNSA. The CDR3 sequence is 16 residues long. Trimming at V came to 2 bases and at J to 8 bases, leaving 7 bases not matched to a gene. The CDR3 region is CASSLFGLAGGDEQFF. In nucleotides, the CDR3 is TGTGCCAGCAGCTTATTTGGGCTAGCGGGAGGGGATGAGCAGTTCTTC.

This clonotype has only a few counts. This sequence joins TRBV6-2 or TRBV6-3 and TRBJ2-7; 7 bases are shared with TRBD2. The length of the CDR3 is 14 residues. Germline V CDR1 and CDR2: MNHEY, SVGEGT. J was trimmed by 1 base and V by 6 bases; bases with no gene match: 6. The CDR3 DNA reads TGTGCCAGCAGCCCCGGGGGGATTTCCTACGAGCAGTACTTC. Its translation is CASSPGGISYEQYF.

This clonotype was found many times. The chain couples TRBV20-1 to TRBJ2-3; D is unresolved. The CDR3 is 13 amino acids. Trimming took 3 bases from V and 0 from J, leaving 7 bases between them. Germline V CDR1 and CDR2: DFQATT, SNEGSKA (reference sequence). The chain's CDR3 is CSASERSTDTQYF. The CDR3 nucleotides are TGCAGTGCTAGTGAGCGTAGCACAGATACGCAGTATTTT.

This clonotype came up a few times. J is TRBJ2-1 and V is TRBV5-1, with D possibly being TRBD2 (5 bases). V gave up 2 bases and J gave up 1 base, with 13 bases separating them. The CDR3 is 16 residues long. Germline V gene sequence: CDR1 SGHRS, CDR2 YFSETQ. Here the CDR3 reads CASSFQRSDSYNEQFF. The CDR3 DNA reads as TGCGCCAGCAGCTTCCAGCGGAGCGATTCCTACAATGAGCAGTTCTTC.

The J gene is TRBJ2-1, the V gene TRBV7-2; TRBD1 matches at 7 bases. The germline V gene encodes CDR1 SGHTA and CDR2 FQGNSA. The V and J ends lost 5 bases and 8 bases, in that order; junction bases with no gene match: 12. CDR3 length: 15 residues. Here the CDR3 reads CASSLGQSRGYEQFF. The CDR3 nucleotides are TGTGCCAGCAGCCTGGGACAGTCGAGGGGGTATGAGCAGTTCTTC.

This clonotype was seen at least ten times. The chain links TRBV4-3 to TRBJ2-2; the match to TRBD1 covers 7 bases. The CDR3 sequence is 16 residues long. J was trimmed by 4 bases and V by 3 bases; bases with no gene match: 8. The germline gives CDR1 LGHNA, CDR2 YSLEER. The CDR3 spells CASSHQDRDSTGELFF. As DNA, the CDR3 is TGCGCCAGCAGCCACCAAGACAGGGATAGCACCGGGGAGCTGTTTTTT.

At least ten counts were recorded for this clonotype. The rearrangement joins TRBV16 to TRBJ1-2; D gene uncertain. This CDR3 region has 11 residues. V shed 4 bases and J shed 2 bases, with 2 bases lying between them. The germline V gene has CDR1 KGHSY and CDR2 FQNENV. Written as DNA, the CDR3 is TGTGCCAGCAGCCCCAACTATGGCTACACCTTC. It specifies CASSPNYGYTF.

In the case of this clonotype: Given a much more abundant clone one base away, this may be a read error. V is TRBV7-2 and J is TRBJ2-1; D unresolved. CDR1 SGHTA and CDR2 FQGNSA come from the germline V gene. This CDR3 is 12 amino acids long. As DNA, the CDR3 is TGTGTCAGCAGCTTAGTCGACAATGAGCAGTTCTTC. It yields the protein CVSSLVDNEQFF.

This clonotype was recorded many times. The chain employs TRBV18 and TRBJ2-1; no clear D gene. In germline, CDR1 is KGHSH, CDR2 LQKENI. The CDR3 runs to 13 residues. V dropped 0 bases and J dropped 9 bases, with 9 bases sitting between them. The CDR3 DNA reads as TGTGCCAGCTCACCACCGGGTTTAGGTGAGCAGTTCTTC. This encodes CASSPPGLGEQFF.

This clonotype occurred many times. This chain uses TRBV6-5 with TRBJ1-1, with D possibly being TRBD1 (5 bases). This CDR3 is 13 amino acids long. CDR1 MNHEY and CDR2 SVGAGI come from the germline V gene. V was shortened by 6 bases and J by 5 bases, with 13 bases between the two germline ends. The CDR3 spells CASSPQEKTEAFF. CDR3 nucleotides: TGTGCCAGCAGCCCACAGGAGAAAACTGAAGCTTTCTTT.

This clonotype has ten or more counts. This chain joins TRBV7-9 and TRBJ2-3; D unclear. The CDR3 runs to 13 residues. CDR1 is SEHNR and CDR2 is FQNEAQ in the germline V gene (reference sequence). V lost 1 base and J lost 3, with 5 bases in between. Here the CDR3 DNA reads TGTGCCAGCAGCTTAGTGATAACAGATACGCAGTATTTT. Encoded protein: CASSLVITDTQYF.

This clonotype was seen repeatedly, ten times or more. The gene calls are TRBV27 and TRBJ1-2; possible D gene TRBD1, 5 bases. Germline lookup yields CDR1 MNHEY and CDR2 SMNVEV (reference sequence). V was cut by 3 bases and J by 6 bases, with 11 bases left in between. The CDR3 consists of 13 residues. CDR3 protein: CASSFREGHGYTF. CDR3 in DNA: TGTGCCAGCAGTTTTAGAGAGGGGCATGGCTACACCTTC.